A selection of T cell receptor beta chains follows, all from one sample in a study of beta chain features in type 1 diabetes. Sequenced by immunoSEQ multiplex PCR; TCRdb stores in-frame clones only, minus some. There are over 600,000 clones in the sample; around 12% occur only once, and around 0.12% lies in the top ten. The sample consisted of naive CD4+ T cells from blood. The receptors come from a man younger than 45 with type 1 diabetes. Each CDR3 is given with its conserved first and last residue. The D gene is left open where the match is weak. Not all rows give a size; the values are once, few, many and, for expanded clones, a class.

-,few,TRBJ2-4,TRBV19,CASSIAGQGNIIQYF,TGTGCCAGTAGTATAGCTGGGCAGGGGAATATCATTCAGTACTTC
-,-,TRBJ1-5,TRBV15,CATSKTVTDQPQHF,TGTGCCACCAGCAAGACTGTTACTGATCAGCCCCAGCATTTT
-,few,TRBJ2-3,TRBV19,CASSIVGVDTQYF,TGTGCCAGTAGTATAGTCGGTGTAGATACGCAGTATTTT
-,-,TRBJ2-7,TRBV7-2,CASSSLGMNYEQYF,TGTGCCAGCAGCTCATTGGGAATGAACTACGAGCAGTACTTC
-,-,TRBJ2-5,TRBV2,CASTVQETQYF,TGTGCCAGCACTGTCCAAGAGACCCAGTACTTC
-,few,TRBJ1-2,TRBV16,CASSQSPWGYTF,TGTGCCAGCAGCCAATCCCCTTGGGGCTACACCTTC
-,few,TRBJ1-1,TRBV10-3,CAISRGRGLDEAFF,TGTGCCATCAGCAGAGGCCGGGGGTTAGATGAAGCTTTCTTT
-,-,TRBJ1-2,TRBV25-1,CASSEGIPHGYTF,TGTGCCAGCAGTGAGGGTATTCCGCATGGCTACACCTTC
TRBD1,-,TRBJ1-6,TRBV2,CATRYNQGARSPLHF,TGTGCCACCCGCTACAACCAGGGGGCAAGGTCACCCCTCCACTTT
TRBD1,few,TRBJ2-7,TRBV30,CAAWDSLSYEQYF,TGTGCCGCTTGGGACAGCCTCTCCTACGAGCAGTACTTC
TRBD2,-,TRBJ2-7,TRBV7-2,CASSPSGGYEQYF,TGTGCCAGCAGCCCTAGCGGGGGGTACGAGCAGTACTTC
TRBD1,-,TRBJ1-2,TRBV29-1,CSVPRGQRGYGYTF,TGCAGCGTTCCCAGGGGGCAGAGGGGCTATGGCTACACCTTC
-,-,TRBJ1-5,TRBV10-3,CAITAAENQPQHF,TGTGCCATCACCGCGGCAGAAAATCAGCCCCAGCATTTT
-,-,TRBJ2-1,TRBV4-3,CASSLAGSKNEQFF,TGCGCCAGCAGCCTAGCAGGGTCCAAAAATGAGCAGTTCTTC
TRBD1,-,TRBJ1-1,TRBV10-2,CATSRGENTEAFF,TGCGCCACATCCAGGGGGGAGAACACTGAAGCTTTCTTT
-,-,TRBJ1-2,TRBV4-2,CASSQPPDLYGYTF,TGTGCCAGCAGCCAACCGCCGGATCTCTATGGCTACACCTTC
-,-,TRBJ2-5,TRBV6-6,CASRPLAMETQYF,TGTGCCAGCAGACCACTAGCCATGGAGACCCAGTACTTC
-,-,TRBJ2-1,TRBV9,CASSVTGTYNEQFF,TGTGCCAGCAGCGTAACAGGAACCTACAATGAGCAGTTCTTC
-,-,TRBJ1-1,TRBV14,CASSLTGRFFPEGAEAFF,TGTGCCAGCAGCCTAACAGGGCGGTTTTTCCCAGAGGGCGCTGAAGCTTTCTTT
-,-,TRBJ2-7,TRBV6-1,CASNRDKSYEQYF,TGTGCCAGCAACCGAGACAAGTCCTACGAGCAGTACTTC
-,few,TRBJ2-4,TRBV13,CASSLGGAFNIQYF,TGTGCCAGCAGCTTGGGGGGCGCATTCAACATTCAGTACTTC
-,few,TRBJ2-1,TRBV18,CASSPPWEGTEQFF,TGTGCCAGCTCACCACCGTGGGAAGGGACTGAGCAGTTCTTC
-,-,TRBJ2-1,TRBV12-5,CASGSGRINEQFF,TGTGCTAGTGGATCAGGACGAATCAATGAGCAGTTCTTC
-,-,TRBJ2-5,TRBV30,CAWSAGSLQYF,TGTGCCTGGAGTGCGGGGTCGTTACAGTACTTC
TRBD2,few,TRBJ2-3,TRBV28,CASTLAGTDTQYF,TGTGCCAGCACCTTAGCGGGAACAGATACGCAGTATTTT
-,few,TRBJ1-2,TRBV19,CASSAPGGRHGYTF,TGTGCCAGTAGTGCCCCGGGGGGGCGACATGGCTACACCTTC
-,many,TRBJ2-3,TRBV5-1,CASSLALGRIVTQYF,TGCGCCAGCAGCTTGGCCCTGGGAAGGATCGTTACGCAGTATTTT
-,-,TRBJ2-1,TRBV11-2,CASSLGQGGNEQFF,TGTGCCAGCAGCTTAGGGCAGGGAGGCAATGAGCAGTTCTTC
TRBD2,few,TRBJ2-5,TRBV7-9,CASNLAGDQETQYF,TGTGCCAGCAACTTAGCGGGGGATCAAGAGACCCAGTACTTC
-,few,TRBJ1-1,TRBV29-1,CSFAGGGTEAFF,TGCAGTTTTGCGGGGGGTGGGACTGAAGCTTTCTTT
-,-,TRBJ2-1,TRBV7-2,CASSLQPSSYNEQFF,TGTGCCAGCAGCCTCCAGCCCAGCTCCTACAATGAGCAGTTCTTC
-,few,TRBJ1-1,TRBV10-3,CAISPGLSRLEAFF,TGTGCCATCAGCCCGGGCCTATCCCGCCTTGAAGCTTTCTTT
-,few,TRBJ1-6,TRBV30,CAWSLGQTNSPLHF,TGTGCCTGGAGTCTAGGACAGACAAATTCACCCCTCCACTTT
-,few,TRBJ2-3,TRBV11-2,CASSFLGGLTDTQYF,TGTGCCAGCAGCTTTCTAGGAGGGTTGACAGATACGCAGTATTTT
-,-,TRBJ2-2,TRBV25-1,CASSRRTTGELFF,TGTGCCAGCTCTCGACGTACCACCGGGGAGCTGTTTTTT